This T cell receptor (beta chain) was captured by sequencing in a study of read filtering for tumor transcriptome and immune sequencing (dated by TCRdb to 2020 to 2021). Notes on the research overall: Of the patients in the cohort, under 20 were male and fewer than 15 were female, and their mean age was roughly 68 years, with a range of about 40 to 85. By revised international staging, fewer than ten patients were R-ISS I, under 20 were R-ISS II and 6 or 7 were R-ISS III. Whole-transcriptome libraries were prepared with the TruSeq RNA Access Library Prep Kit after DNase treatment. TCR-region mapped reads per sample ranged from about 3.5 to 11 million with IR-seq versus only about 85 to 1,300 with RNA-seq. TCR repertoires obtained by targeted immune repertoire sequencing and by bulk whole-transcriptome sequencing performed on the same bone marrow samples were compared. One main goal was a read-filtering strategy for immune repertoire data, in particular deciding whether clonotypes backed by only one read should be removed.

Measured from the cysteine to the phenylalanine, the CDR3 is 19 residues long. The kept DNA is CDR3 alone, 57 bases in frame from the first base. The CDR1 and CDR2 encoded by the germline V gene are MGHRA and YSYEKL. On the study overall, not on this receptor specifically: The correlation between IR-seq and RNA-seq shared clonotype proportions was increased by removal of single-read clonotypes. The sorted CD138-negative fraction was a mixed bone marrow immune population, not purified T cells. In IR-seq, single-read clonotypes were 80% to 90% of clonotypes but around 3.2% of total reads; in RNA-seq they were around 75% of clonotypes and about 40% of reads. Compared with RNA-seq, IR-seq captured clonotypes at much higher depth and more reliably, and a smaller IR-seq throughput was enough to identify most shared clonotypes.

Each patient had bone marrow sampled at the time of active disease. Ficoll-Hypaque density gradient centrifugation was used to isolate bone marrow mononuclear cells. To remove myeloma plasma cells, the cells were labeled with CD138 magnetic microbeads on a MACS separator, and CD138-negative cells were then collected by negative selection. Flow cytometry with CD138 antibodies on an Attune NxT was used to check how pure the isolated cells were. Total RNA was extracted with TRIzol reagent and quantified with a NanoDrop spectrophotometer. Paired RNA-seq and IR-seq were performed on each patient's CD138-negative bone marrow sample. In this sample, this clonotype turned up many times. Its antigen is currently not known. Germline and junction disagree at one end, which may indicate a read error. TCR libraries were built from about 420 ng RNA with the Immunoverse kit, using molecular barcoded adaptors covering alpha/delta and beta/gamma chains. TCR library preparation was performed with the same RNA that was used for transcriptome sequencing. An Illumina HiSeq 4000 with 2 x 150 cycles was used to sequence the TCR libraries. As for how the authors treated the data: With MiXCR, TCR reads were aligned to human V, D, J and C references and assembled into CDR3 clonotypes, with quality filtering and error correction included. The tcR package in R was used for analysis of clonotype counts and gene usage diversity. Raw mapping reads were checked after the RNA-seq reads had been mapped by STAR aligner version 2.5.3a onto the human GRCh37 genome. IR-seq fastq files were randomly downsampled with Seqtk 1.3 to test the effect of sequencing depth on detected clonotypes. The raw public data were reprocessed by TCRdb itself: fastp quality trimming at Q25, MiXCR clonotype calling, in-frame beta chains only. Under each unique CDR3 protein, matching rows form one entry showing the most common genes and DNA. None of the V and J calls come from the authors' own analysis; TCRdb made them. The sample table lists around 9,000 distinct CDR3 sequences, 16% of them with a count of one. The ten largest clones add up to around a quarter of the sample.

The origin of this receptor is a donor at least 40 years old with multiple myeloma. Here the chain combines TRBV4-1 and TRBJ1-1; the central 8 bases match TRBD1. The sequenced material came from a population of CD138-negative cells sorted from bone marrow. The cell subset or site tag for this specimen amounts to: bone marrow mononuclear cells depleted of CD138+ plasma/myeloma cells by negative magnetic selection. CDR3 loop: CASSQDKGGTGKTGTEAFF. The bases read TGTGCCAGCAGCCAAGATAAAGGCGGGACAGGTAAGACGGGCACTGAAGCTTTCTTT.